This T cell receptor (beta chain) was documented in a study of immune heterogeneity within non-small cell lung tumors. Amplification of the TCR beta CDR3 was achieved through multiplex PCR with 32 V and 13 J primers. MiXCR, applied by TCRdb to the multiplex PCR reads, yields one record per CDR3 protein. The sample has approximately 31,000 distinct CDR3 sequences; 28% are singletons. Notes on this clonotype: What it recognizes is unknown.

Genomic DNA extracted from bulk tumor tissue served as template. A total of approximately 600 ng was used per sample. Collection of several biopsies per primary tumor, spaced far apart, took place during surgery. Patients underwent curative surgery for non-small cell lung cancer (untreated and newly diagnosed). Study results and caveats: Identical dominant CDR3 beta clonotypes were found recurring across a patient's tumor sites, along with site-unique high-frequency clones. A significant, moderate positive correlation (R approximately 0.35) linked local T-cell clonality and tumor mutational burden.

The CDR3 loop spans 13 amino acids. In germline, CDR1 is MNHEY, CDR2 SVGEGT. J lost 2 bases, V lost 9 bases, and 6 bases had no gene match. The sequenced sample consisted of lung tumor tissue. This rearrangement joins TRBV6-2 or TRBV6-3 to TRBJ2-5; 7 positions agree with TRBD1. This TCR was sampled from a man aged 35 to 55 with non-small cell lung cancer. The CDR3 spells CASGQVRQETQYF. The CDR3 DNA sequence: TGTGCCAGTGGACAGGTACGACAAGAGACCCAGTACTTC.